The rows below give T cell receptor beta chains drawn from one sample of a study of lymphopenia after photon versus proton radiotherapy. Only in-frame clones appear in the TCRdb table, and some are missing; sequencing was by immunoSEQ multiplex PCR. The repertoire consists of around 63,000 clones, with over 70% occurring once and the leading ten covering approximately 11%. The material sequenced was peripheral blood, taken from a patient treated with proton-based radiotherapy. These receptors were taken from a man older than 75 with esophageal cancer. Each CDR3 is given with its conserved first and last residue. The order of the fields is V gene, clone size, J gene, D gene, CDR3 protein, CDR3 DNA. The D gene is left open where the match is weak. Clone sizes are given selectively: once, few, many, or a class where the clone is expanded.

>TRBV7-2|.|TRBJ2-7|.
CASSMVSSYEQYF
TGTGCCAGCAGCATGGTGAGCTCCTACGAGCAGTACTTC
>TRBV2|.|TRBJ2-7|.
CASSEAPDSYEQYF
TGTGCCAGCAGTGAAGCCCCGGATTCCTACGAGCAGTACTTC
>TRBV18|.|TRBJ1-2|.
CASSPAIARSKYGYTF
TGTGCCAGCTCACCAGCGATAGCCCGCTCGAAATATGGCTACACCTTC
>TRBV7-8|.|TRBJ2-1|.
CASSWPGPGNEQFF
TGTGCCAGCAGCTGGCCGGGCCCAGGGAATGAGCAGTTCTTC
>TRBV7-8|.|TRBJ2-5|.
CASSFDRRIEETQYF
TGTGCCAGCAGCTTTGACAGAAGGATTGAGGAGACCCAGTACTTC
>TRBV2|few|TRBJ1-2|.
CASSEAGNYGYTF
TGTGCCAGCAGTGAGGCAGGGAACTATGGCTACACCTTC
>TRBV5-1|.|TRBJ1-1|.
CASSFGQYDEAFF
TGCGCCAGCAGTTTTGGACAGTATGATGAAGCTTTCTTT
>TRBV7-3|once|TRBJ1-2|.
CASSFAFTGRNYGYTF
TGTGCCAGCAGCTTCGCCTTTACAGGGCGAAACTATGGCTACACCTTC
>TRBV9|.|TRBJ2-7|.
CASSVTGQDREQYF
TGTGCCAGCAGCGTAACAGGGCAAGATCGCGAGCAGTACTTC
>TRBV18|.|TRBJ1-3|.
CASSPGSGNTIYF
TGTGCCAGCTCACCAGGTTCTGGAAACACCATATATTTT
>TRBV7-2|.|TRBJ2-7|.
CASSLWAGGNYEQYF
TGTGCCAGCAGCTTATGGGCTGGCGGGAACTACGAGCAGTACTTC
>TRBV28|.|TRBJ1-2|.
CASSLRGTPYGYTF
TGTGCCAGCAGTTTACGCGGCACCCCCTATGGCTACACCTTC
>TRBV5-4|few|TRBJ2-5|.
CASGEGGSQETQYF
TGTGCCAGTGGGGAAGGTGGGTCCCAAGAGACCCAGTACTTC
>TRBV10-3|.|TRBJ2-3|.
CAIETGWEDTQYF
TGTGCCATCGAAACAGGGTGGGAAGATACGCAGTATTTT
>TRBV7-9|few|TRBJ1-4|.
CASSLAREVEKLFF
TGTGCCAGCAGCTTAGCCAGGGAAGTGGAAAAACTGTTTTTT
>TRBV4-2|.|TRBJ1-5|TRBD1
CASSLGQGTRQPQHF
TGTGCCAGCAGCCTCGGACAGGGGACAAGGCAGCCCCAGCATTTT
>TRBV5-4|.|TRBJ2-7|.
CASSLQGSYEQYF
TGTGCCAGCAGCTTACAGGGCTCCTACGAGCAGTACTTC
>TRBV7-9|.|TRBJ1-2|.
CASSPLGRNYGYTF
TGTGCCAGCAGCCCTTTGGGGAGAAACTATGGCTACACCTTC
>TRBV7-6|.|TRBJ1-1|.
CASSLELRTQGTNTEAFF
TGTGCCAGCAGCTTAGAGTTGCGTACACAAGGGACGAACACTGAAGCTTTCTTT
>TRBV7-9|.|TRBJ2-7|TRBD2
CASSLGRLSGRDHEQYF
TGTGCCAGCAGCTTAGGACGATTGAGCGGGAGGGACCACGAGCAGTACTTC
>TRBV6-5|.|TRBJ2-7|TRBD2
CASRSAGPSYEQYF
TGTGCCAGCAGGTCAGCGGGGCCTTCCTACGAGCAGTACTTC
>TRBV7-8|.|TRBJ1-1|.
CASSLFVTTEAFF
TGTGCCAGCAGCTTATTCGTGACCACTGAAGCTTTCTTT
>TRBV4-1|.|TRBJ1-2|TRBD1
CASSHTDRGIGYTF
TGCGCCAGCAGCCATACCGACAGGGGTATTGGCTACACCTTC
>TRBV19|.|TRBJ2-4|.
CASSPQGRGTKNIQYF
TGTGCCAGTAGCCCCCAGGGGAGAGGTACCAAAAACATTCAGTACTTC
>TRBV19|.|TRBJ2-7|TRBD1
CASSAAQGAYEQYF
TGTGCCAGTAGTGCGGCACAGGGGGCCTACGAGCAGTACTTC
>TRBV6-5|.|TRBJ1-2|.
CASRRGENYGYTF
TGTGCCAGCCGGCGAGGGGAAAACTATGGCTACACCTTC
>TRBV5-1|.|TRBJ1-2|.
CASSLATNYGYTF
TGCGCCAGCAGCTTGGCTACCAACTATGGCTACACCTTC
>TRBV15|.|TRBJ1-2|.
CATSRGGSGAGYTF
TGTGCCACCAGCAGAGGGGGCTCCGGCGCTGGCTACACCTTC
>TRBV4-3|.|TRBJ1-5|TRBD1
CASSQEQGWGHQPQHF
TGCGCCAGCAGCCAAGAACAGGGGTGGGGGCATCAGCCCCAGCATTTT
>TRBV20-1|.|TRBJ2-5|.
CSAPGQETQYF
TGCAGTGCTCCCGGCCAAGAGACCCAGTACTTC
>TRBV27|.|TRBJ1-1|.
CASSPSGNTEAFF
TGTGCCAGCAGTCCATCGGGGAACACTGAAGCTTTCTTT
>TRBV4-3|few|TRBJ1-1|.
CASSQDQMNTEAFF
TGCGCCAGCAGCCAAGACCAGATGAACACTGAAGCTTTCTTT
>TRBV4-3|.|TRBJ2-3|.
CASSQGSNTQYF
TGCGCCAGCAGCCAAGGATCAAATACGCAGTATTTT
>TRBV7-6|.|TRBJ2-2|TRBD2
CASSLTLAGGPYGELFF
TGTGCCAGCAGCTTAACTCTCGCGGGGGGGCCTTACGGGGAGCTGTTTTTT
>TRBV6-5|.|TRBJ1-3|.
CASSYEAGNTIYF
TGTGCCAGCAGTTACGAGGCGGGAAACACCATATATTTT
>TRBV2|.|TRBJ2-7|.
CASNPDGYEQYF
TGTGCCAGCAATCCAGACGGCTACGAGCAGTACTTC
>TRBV28|.|TRBJ1-2|.
CASSLGTLGGYTF
TGTGCCAGCAGTTTAGGCACACTCGGAGGCTACACCTTC
>TRBV5-1|.|TRBJ1-2|.
CASSLAGQIYGYTF
TGCGCCAGCAGCTTGGCGGGACAAATCTATGGCTACACCTTC
>TRBV4-3|.|TRBJ2-3|TRBD1
CASSQTGTGGRDTQYF
TGCGCCAGCAGCCAGACCGGGACAGGGGGGAGAGATACGCAGTATTTT
>TRBV9|.|TRBJ1-5|.
CASSVDLQDEQPQHF
TGTGCCAGCAGCGTAGATTTACAGGATGAACAGCCCCAGCATTTT
>TRBV4-3|.|TRBJ2-5|.
CASSQDLSRVETQYF
TGCGCCAGCAGCCAAGATCTGTCCCGGGTGGAGACCCAGTACTTC
>TRBV14|.|TRBJ1-6|TRBD1
CASSQDRTGNSPLHF
TGTGCCAGCAGCCAAGACAGGACAGGGAATTCACCCCTCCACTTT
>TRBV7-2|.|TRBJ2-3|TRBD2
CASSPRTGGGSDTQYF
TGTGCCAGCAGCCCTCGTACGGGAGGAGGTTCAGATACGCAGTATTTT
>TRBV5-1|.|TRBJ2-2|.
CASSWAGAGELFF
TGCGCCAGCAGCTGGGCCGGGGCCGGGGAGCTGTTTTTT
>TRBV7-2|.|TRBJ1-2|.
CASSLGQYFEGYTF
TGTGCCAGCAGCCTCGGACAGTATTTTGAGGGCTACACCTTC
>TRBV5-4|.|TRBJ2-5|.
CASSLARQETQYF
TGTGCCAGCAGCTTGGCCAGGCAAGAGACCCAGTACTTC
>TRBV5-8|.|TRBJ1-1|.
CASSLLVTRRVTEAFF
TGTGCCAGCAGCTTATTAGTGACCCGTCGGGTCACTGAAGCTTTCTTT
>TRBV7-3|once|TRBJ1-1|.
CASSLEGRWGEAFF
TGTGCCAGCAGCTTAGAGGGAAGGTGGGGTGAAGCTTTCTTT
>TRBV15|.|TRBJ1-2|.
CATSRGMDLSNYGYTF
TGTGCCACCAGCAGAGGGATGGACCTTTCTAACTATGGCTACACCTTC
>TRBV7-9|few|TRBJ1-6|.
CASTRDGNSPLHF
TGTGCCAGCACCCGGGACGGAAATTCACCCCTCCACTTT
>TRBV6-1|.|TRBJ2-5|.
CASSVDGSAETQYF
TGTGCCAGCAGTGTTGACGGGAGTGCAGAGACCCAGTACTTC
>TRBV19|.|TRBJ1-2|.
CASSTEALGYGYTF
TGTGCCAGTAGTACCGAGGCGCTGGGCTATGGCTACACCTTC
>TRBV5-4|.|TRBJ1-5|.
CASSLGGDQPQHF
TGTGCCAGCAGCTTGGGGGGGGATCAGCCCCAGCATTTT
>TRBV28|once|TRBJ1-2|.
CASSFGGNYGYTF
TGTGCCAGCAGTTTTGGCGGGAACTATGGCTACACCTTC